This T cell receptor beta chain comes out of a study of shared clonotypes between healthy human individuals. The overall study: Aged 18 to 49, the donors were a couple of women and three men.

Researchers ran the assay at a deep level. TCRdb's table, derived via immunoSEQ multiplex PCR, lists solely in-frame clones and lacks some. The sample has some 500,000 clones, about 74% seen once. Remarks on this clone: The antigen is unknown.

General observations from the study: Sampling included only blood; tissue repertoires likely differ.

Trimming removed 2 bases at V and 8 bases at J, with 13 bases between. Germline V CDR1 and CDR2: SGHRS, YFSETQ. The length of the CDR3 is 14 residues. The chain recombines TRBV5-1 with TRBJ1-4; maybe TRBD1 (5 bases). This sequence was found in a woman in her thirties or forties in good health. Some clones in this sample may be carry-over from other donors' samples. Material for sequencing was PBMCs. The CDR3 DNA is TGCGCCAGCAGCTTCGCCAGGGAAAACGAAAAACTGTTTTTT. Protein: CASSFARENEKLFF.